These 3 T cell receptor beta chains were sequenced from one sample in a study of T cell clones after liver transplantation. Here immunoSEQ multiplex PCR was the method, and the copy in TCRdb shows in-frame clones only, minus some. This table has more than 75,000 clones, roughly 80% appearing once. Source: CD4+ T cells from blood, taken around 42 months after liver transplant. The receptors come from a human patient who received a liver transplant. Some of the T cells might come from the graft donor.

The chain's CDR3 is CASSLVPAVRAGNTIYF. The CDR3 nucleotides read TGTGCCAGCAGCTTAGTTCCGGCGGTTAGGGCTGGAAACACCATATATTTT. This rearrangement joins TRBV11-3 to TRBJ1-3, with unresolved D. Germline CDR1 is SGHNT and CDR2 is YENEEA. The CDR3 totals 17 residues. Trimming removed 1 base at V and 2 bases at J, with 15 bases between.

The chain is built from TRBV7-3 and TRBJ2-1; 7 bases fit TRBD2. Looked up from germline, CDR1 is SGHTA and CDR2 is FQGTGA. V lost 1 base to trimming and J lost 3 bases; unmatched junction nucleotides: 6. CDR3 size: 16 residues. CDR3 amino acids: CASSLNRGRYYNEQFF. The DNA of the CDR3 is TGTGCCAGCAGCTTAAACCGCGGGAGATACTACAATGAGCAGTTCTTC.

A single count supports this clone. The gene calls are TRBV6-1 and TRBJ2-7, with 10 bases that match TRBD2. Germline trimming cut 4 bases from V and 1 base from J; bases unmatched to any gene: 4. CDR1 is MNHNS, CDR2 SASEGT, per germline. CDR3 size: 15 residues. The CDR3: CASSGGLARSYEQYF. The CDR3 DNA follows: TGTGCCAGCAGTGGGGGACTAGCGAGATCCTACGAGCAGTACTTC.